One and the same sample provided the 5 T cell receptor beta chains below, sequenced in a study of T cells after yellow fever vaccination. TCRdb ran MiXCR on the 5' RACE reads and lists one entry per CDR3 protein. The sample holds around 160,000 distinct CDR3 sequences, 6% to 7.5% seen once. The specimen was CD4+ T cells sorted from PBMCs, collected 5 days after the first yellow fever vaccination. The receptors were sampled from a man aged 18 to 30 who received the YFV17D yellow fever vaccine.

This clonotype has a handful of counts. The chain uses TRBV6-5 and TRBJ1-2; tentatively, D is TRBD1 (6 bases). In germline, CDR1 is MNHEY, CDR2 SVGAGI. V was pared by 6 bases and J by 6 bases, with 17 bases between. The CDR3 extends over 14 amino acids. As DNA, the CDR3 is TGTGCCAGCAGACCTCACCAGGACAGAGATGGCTACACCTTC. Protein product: CASRPHQDRDGYTF.

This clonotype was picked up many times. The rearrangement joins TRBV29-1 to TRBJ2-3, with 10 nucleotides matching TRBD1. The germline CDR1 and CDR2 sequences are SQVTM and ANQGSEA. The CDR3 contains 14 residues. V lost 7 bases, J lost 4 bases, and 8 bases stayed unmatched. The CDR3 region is CSAGTGVIADTQYF. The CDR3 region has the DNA TGCAGCGCGGGGACAGGGGTTATTGCAGATACGCAGTATTTT.

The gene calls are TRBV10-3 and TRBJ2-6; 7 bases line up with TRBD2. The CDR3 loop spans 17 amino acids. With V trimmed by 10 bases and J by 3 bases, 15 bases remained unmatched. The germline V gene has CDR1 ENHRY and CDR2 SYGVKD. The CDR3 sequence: CATRGGGPLFGANVLTF. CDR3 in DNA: TGTGCCACCCGCGGGGGAGGGCCACTTTTTGGGGCCAACGTCCTGACTTTC.

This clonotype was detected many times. CDR3 loop: CASSLDWGGFTEAFF. In DNA, the CDR3 is TGTGCCAGCAGCTTAGATTGGGGGGGCTTCACTGAAGCTTTCTTT. The V and J genes are TRBV7-2 and TRBJ1-1; a weak D match, TRBD1 (6 bases). This CDR3 is 15 amino acids long. Between the trimmed V and J ends, which lost 1 base and 4 bases, there was a span of 13 bases. Germline V lookup: CDR1 SGHTA, CDR2 FQGNSA.

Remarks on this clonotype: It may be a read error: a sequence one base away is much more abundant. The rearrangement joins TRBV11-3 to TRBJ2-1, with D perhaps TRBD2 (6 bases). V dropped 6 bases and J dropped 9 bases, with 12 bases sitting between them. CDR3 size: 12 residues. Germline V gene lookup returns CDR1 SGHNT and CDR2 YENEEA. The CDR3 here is CASRAQTSEQFF. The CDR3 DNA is TGTGCCAGCAGAGCACAGACTAGTGAGCAGTTCTTC.